One and the same sample provided the 23 T cell receptor beta chains below, sequenced in a study of T cell repertoires in cytomegalovirus infection. TCRdb passed the reads through MiXCR, listing each CDR3 protein once. The table includes hundreds of thousands of distinct CDR3 sequences, roughly 24% detected once. Sequencing used CD8+ T cells from PBMCs. The receptors were sampled from a human donor in good health (CMV status not recorded). Some clones in this sample may be carry-over from other donors' samples.

In this sample, this clonotype turned up a few times. The V call is TRBV6-1, the J call TRBJ2-1; no clear D. V lost 7 bases and J 8 bases, leaving 12 bases between the germline ends. Per germline, CDR1 MNHNS and CDR2 SASEGT. The CDR3 runs to 12 residues. Written as DNA, the CDR3 is TGTGCCAGCACCTCCATCGGCCATGAGCAGTTCTTC. It codes for CASTSIGHEQFF.

The sample holds a few counts of this clonotype. The chain employs TRBV19 and TRBJ2-3, with D tentatively TRBD1 or TRBD2 (5 bases each). Trimming removed 5 bases at V and 3 bases at J, with 15 bases between. The germline V gene encodes CDR1 LNHDA and CDR2 SQIVND (reference sequence). This CDR3 is 15 amino acids long. This chain's CDR3 is CASSLSGAGTDTQYF. The DNA of the CDR3 is TGTGCCAGTAGTCTCTCCGGGGCCGGGACAGATACGCAGTATTTT.

The rearrangement joins TRBV7-6 to TRBJ2-5; 9 nucleotides agree with TRBD1. Germline CDR1 SGHVS, CDR2 FNYEAQ. The trim removed 2 bases at V and 2 bases at J, leaving 3 bases unmatched. The length of the CDR3 is 15 residues. As DNA, the CDR3 is TGTGCCAGCAGCTTACGGACAGGGGATCAAGAGACCCAGTACTTC. Its translation: CASSLRTGDQETQYF. The variable domain in full, with the rest retrieved from reference TRBV7-6 and TRBJ2-5, is GAGVSQSPRYKVTKRGQDVALRCDPISGHVSLYWYRQALGQGPEFLTYFNYEAQQDKSGLPNDRFSAERPEGSISTLTIQRTEQRDSAMYRCASSLRTGDQETQYFGPGTRLLVL.

The V call is TRBV6-8, the J call TRBJ2-6; 9 bases map to TRBD1. V lost 5 bases to trimming and J lost 9 bases; unmatched junction nucleotides: 8. Germline assignment: CDR1 MNHGY and CDR2 SAAAGT. The CDR3 spans 15 residues. CDR3 protein: CASSPRDREVNVLTF. The CDR3 nucleotides are TGTGCCAGCAGTCCTCGGGACAGGGAGGTCAACGTCCTGACTTTC.

The chain joins TRBV6-2 or TRBV6-3 to TRBJ2-5; D is perhaps TRBD2 (5 bases). CDR3 length: 15 amino acids. V lost 0 bases and J 0 bases, leaving 8 bases between the germline ends. Germline V gene sequence: CDR1 MNHEY, CDR2 SVGEGT. The CDR3: CASSYSPEDQETQYF. In nucleotides, the CDR3 is TGTGCCAGCAGTTACTCGCCGGAGGACCAAGAGACCCAGTACTTC.

CDR3 bases: TGCAGCGTTGAAGCCCAGGGGCGGGAAGCTAACTATGGCTACACCTTC. Its protein is CSVEAQGREANYGYTF. V usage is TRBV29-1 and J usage is TRBJ1-2, with D perhaps TRBD1 (6 bases). In germline, CDR1 is SQVTM, CDR2 ANQGSEA. This CDR3 has 16 amino acids. V lost 1 base, J lost 0 bases, and 15 bases lay in between.

J is TRBJ2-7 and V is TRBV7-8; TRBD1 might be the D (6 bases). Trimming removed 5 bases from V and 5 bases from J, with 16 bases in between. Looked up from germline, CDR1 is SGHVS and CDR2 is FQNEAQ. The CDR3 is made up of 14 amino acids. The CDR3 region has the DNA TGTGCCAGCAGCCGTTCAGGGGATTCAGACGAGCAGTACTTC. It is translated as CASSRSGDSDEQYF.

The gene calls are TRBV25-1 and TRBJ2-2, with D unclear. The CDR3 totals 17 residues. CDR1 is MGHDK, CDR2 SYGVNS, per germline. V gave up 2 bases and J gave up 2 bases, with 15 bases separating them. The CDR3 is CASSEPYLRHNTGELFF. CDR3 coding DNA: TGTGCCAGCAGTGAACCCTACTTAAGGCACAACACCGGGGAGCTGTTTTTT.

This clonotype was observed at least ten times. The chain couples TRBV4-1 to TRBJ2-1; a possible D gene is TRBD1 (5 bases). CDR1 and CDR2 (germline): MGHRA, YSYEKL. With 0 bases removed from V and 8 bases from J, the gap between germline ends came to 14 bases. CDR3 length equals 15 residues. CDR3 in amino acids: CASSQDYSGWYEQFF. CDR3 DNA sequence: TGCGCCAGCAGCCAAGATTATTCAGGGTGGTATGAGCAGTTCTTC.

The rearrangement joins TRBV24-1 to TRBJ2-5; a weak D match, TRBD1 (6 bases). Trimming stripped 3 bases from V and 2 bases from J, with 15 bases between. CDR3 size: 16 residues. CDR1 and CDR2 from the germline V gene are KGHDR and SFDVKD. This CDR3 reads CATSDGEGQTQETQYF. CDR3 coding DNA: TGTGCCACCAGTGATGGCGAAGGACAGACTCAAGAGACCCAGTACTTC.

The sample holds many counts of this clonotype. J is TRBJ2-1 and V is TRBV28, with a tentative D call TRBD1 (5 bases). V gave up 5 bases and J gave up 0 bases, with 17 bases separating them. The germline V gene has CDR1 MDHEN and CDR2 SYDVKM. The CDR3 consists of 17 residues. The CDR3, as DNA: TGTGCCAGCAGTCTCTACCCGACAGTCATCTCCTACAATGAGCAGTTCTTC. This codes for CASSLYPTVISYNEQFF.

The J gene is TRBJ2-6, the V gene TRBV29-1, with D tentatively TRBD1 (5 bases). CDR1 is SQVTM, CDR2 ANQGSEA, per germline. Trimming left V 8 bases short and J 0 bases short, with 20 bases between. CDR3 length: 17 residues. The CDR3 DNA sequence: TGCAGCCCCGAACAGGACACTTACGGCTCTGGGGCCAACGTCCTGACTTTC. It specifies CSPEQDTYGSGANVLTF.

The V and J genes are TRBV19 and TRBJ1-5; 7 bases agree with TRBD1. V gave up 6 bases and J gave up 6 bases; unmatched junction bases: 17. The CDR3 contains 17 residues. In germline, CDR1 is LNHDA, CDR2 SQIVND (reference sequence). The CDR3 reads CASRPSFRDRVGQPQHF. The CDR3 nucleotides are TGTGCCAGTAGACCATCATTCCGGGACAGAGTCGGTCAGCCCCAGCATTTT. The entire variable domain, with the rest obtained from reference TRBV19 and TRBJ1-5, is as follows: DGGITQSPKYLFRKEGQNVTLSCEQNLNHDAMYWYRQDPGQGLRLIYYSQIVNDFQKGDIAEGYSVSREKKESFPLTVTSAQKNPTAFYLCASRPSFRDRVGQPQHFGDGTRLSIL.

This clonotype has only one observation. The CDR3 reads CASSYTSGGADNEQFF. The CDR3 nucleotides are TGTGCCAGCAGTTATACTAGCGGGGGGGCCGACAATGAGCAGTTCTTC. The chain links TRBV6-2 or TRBV6-3 to TRBJ2-1; 13 bases are a match to TRBD2. With 3 bases clipped from V and 5 bases from J, the junction kept 4 bases outside the gene matches. The CDR3 sequence is 16 residues long. Germline assignment: CDR1 MNHEY and CDR2 SVGEGT.

This clonotype has a handful of counts. The chain combines TRBV15 with TRBJ1-1; D gene uncertain. This CDR3 is 12 amino acids long. V was trimmed by 0 bases and J by 5 bases, leaving 4 bases between them. Germline V CDR1 and CDR2: LNHNV, YYDKDF (reference sequence). CDR3 in amino acids: CATSREGTEAFF. CDR3 bases: TGTGCCACCAGCAGAGAGGGAACTGAAGCTTTCTTT.

The V and J genes are TRBV7-9 and TRBJ2-3, with 10 bases lining up with TRBD1. The V gene end was trimmed by 5 bases and the J gene end by 3 bases; junction bases not matched to a gene: 8. The CDR3 runs 16 residues. In germline, CDR1 is SEHNR, CDR2 FQNEAQ (reference sequence). CDR3 nucleotide sequence: TGTGCCAGCAGCCCTCGACAGGGGGCGCGGACAGATACGCAGTATTTT. Encoded protein: CASSPRQGARTDTQYF.

This clonotype was detected only a few times. CDR3 in amino acids: CASSLNPRYEQYF. The CDR3 DNA reads TGTGCCAGCAGCTTGAATCCCCGTTACGAGCAGTACTTC. The chain combines TRBV7-2 with TRBJ2-7; D is uncertain. V was clipped by 3 bases and J by 4 bases, with 10 bases between them. From germline, CDR1 is SGHTA and CDR2 FQGNSA. This CDR3 has 13 residues.

About this clonotype: A much larger clone differs by one base, so this may be a read error. The rearrangement links TRBV27 to TRBJ2-7; D not resolved. Germline values: CDR1 MNHEY, CDR2 SMNVEV (reference sequence). This CDR3 is built from 14 residues. Trimming left V 5 bases short and J 1 base short, with 12 bases between. CDR3 nucleotide sequence: TGTGCCAGCAGTCCAGGTCAGGATTCCTACGAGCAGTACGTC. It encodes CASSPGQDSYEQYV.

CDR3 region: CASSQLSIRAEGCYEQYV. The DNA for the CDR3 is TGCGCCAGCAGTCAATTAAGCATTAGGGCAGAGGGTTGCTACGAGCAGTACGTC. The rearrangement links TRBV23-1 to TRBJ2-7; D is possibly TRBD2 (5 bases). TRBV23-1 is identified as an open reading frame with a role that is uncertain. V lost 1 base and J lost 3, with 22 bases in between. The CDR3 consists of 18 residues.

This chain links TRBV4-1 with TRBJ1-1, with a possible D match to TRBD1 (6 bases). The CDR3 is 14 amino acids. Germline CDR1 is MGHRA and CDR2 is YSYEKL. The germline V and J ends were trimmed by 5 bases and 1 base, with 11 bases remaining between them. The CDR3 DNA reads as TGCGCCAGCAGCGAACAGGGTGAGAACACTGAAGCTTTCTTT. It yields the protein CASSEQGENTEAFF.

Written as DNA, the CDR3 is TGTGCCAGCAGCGAGTCCGGGACAGGGAACACCGGGGAGCTGTTTTTT. Its translation: CASSESGTGNTGELFF. The gene calls are TRBV9 and TRBJ2-2; TRBD1 matches 8 bases. The CDR3 covers 16 residues. CDR1 is SGDLS, CDR2 YYNGEE, per germline. V lost 3 bases and J lost 1; bases outside the gene matches: 5.

V and J are TRBV20-1 and TRBJ2-7; 9 nucleotides agree with TRBD1. The CDR3 loop spans 16 amino acids. Losses at the gene ends were 1 base for V and 0 bases for J; bases not matched to a gene: 7. CDR1 and CDR2 (germline): DFQATT, SNEGSKA (reference sequence). CDR3 bases: TGCAGTGCTAGAGTTTCCGGGACAGGGACCTCCTACGAGCAGTACTTC. Translating gives CSARVSGTGTSYEQYF.

The V gene is TRBV7-8, the J gene TRBJ2-7, with D hard to call. This CDR3 contains 16 residues. The germline CDR1 and CDR2 sequences are SGHVS and FQNEAQ. The V and J ends lost 2 bases and 1 base respectively, with 15 bases between them. The CDR3 DNA follows: TGTGCCAGCAGCTTATATTATGGCAGTCGGTCCTACGAGCAGTACGTC. Translating it yields CASSLYYGSRSYEQYV.